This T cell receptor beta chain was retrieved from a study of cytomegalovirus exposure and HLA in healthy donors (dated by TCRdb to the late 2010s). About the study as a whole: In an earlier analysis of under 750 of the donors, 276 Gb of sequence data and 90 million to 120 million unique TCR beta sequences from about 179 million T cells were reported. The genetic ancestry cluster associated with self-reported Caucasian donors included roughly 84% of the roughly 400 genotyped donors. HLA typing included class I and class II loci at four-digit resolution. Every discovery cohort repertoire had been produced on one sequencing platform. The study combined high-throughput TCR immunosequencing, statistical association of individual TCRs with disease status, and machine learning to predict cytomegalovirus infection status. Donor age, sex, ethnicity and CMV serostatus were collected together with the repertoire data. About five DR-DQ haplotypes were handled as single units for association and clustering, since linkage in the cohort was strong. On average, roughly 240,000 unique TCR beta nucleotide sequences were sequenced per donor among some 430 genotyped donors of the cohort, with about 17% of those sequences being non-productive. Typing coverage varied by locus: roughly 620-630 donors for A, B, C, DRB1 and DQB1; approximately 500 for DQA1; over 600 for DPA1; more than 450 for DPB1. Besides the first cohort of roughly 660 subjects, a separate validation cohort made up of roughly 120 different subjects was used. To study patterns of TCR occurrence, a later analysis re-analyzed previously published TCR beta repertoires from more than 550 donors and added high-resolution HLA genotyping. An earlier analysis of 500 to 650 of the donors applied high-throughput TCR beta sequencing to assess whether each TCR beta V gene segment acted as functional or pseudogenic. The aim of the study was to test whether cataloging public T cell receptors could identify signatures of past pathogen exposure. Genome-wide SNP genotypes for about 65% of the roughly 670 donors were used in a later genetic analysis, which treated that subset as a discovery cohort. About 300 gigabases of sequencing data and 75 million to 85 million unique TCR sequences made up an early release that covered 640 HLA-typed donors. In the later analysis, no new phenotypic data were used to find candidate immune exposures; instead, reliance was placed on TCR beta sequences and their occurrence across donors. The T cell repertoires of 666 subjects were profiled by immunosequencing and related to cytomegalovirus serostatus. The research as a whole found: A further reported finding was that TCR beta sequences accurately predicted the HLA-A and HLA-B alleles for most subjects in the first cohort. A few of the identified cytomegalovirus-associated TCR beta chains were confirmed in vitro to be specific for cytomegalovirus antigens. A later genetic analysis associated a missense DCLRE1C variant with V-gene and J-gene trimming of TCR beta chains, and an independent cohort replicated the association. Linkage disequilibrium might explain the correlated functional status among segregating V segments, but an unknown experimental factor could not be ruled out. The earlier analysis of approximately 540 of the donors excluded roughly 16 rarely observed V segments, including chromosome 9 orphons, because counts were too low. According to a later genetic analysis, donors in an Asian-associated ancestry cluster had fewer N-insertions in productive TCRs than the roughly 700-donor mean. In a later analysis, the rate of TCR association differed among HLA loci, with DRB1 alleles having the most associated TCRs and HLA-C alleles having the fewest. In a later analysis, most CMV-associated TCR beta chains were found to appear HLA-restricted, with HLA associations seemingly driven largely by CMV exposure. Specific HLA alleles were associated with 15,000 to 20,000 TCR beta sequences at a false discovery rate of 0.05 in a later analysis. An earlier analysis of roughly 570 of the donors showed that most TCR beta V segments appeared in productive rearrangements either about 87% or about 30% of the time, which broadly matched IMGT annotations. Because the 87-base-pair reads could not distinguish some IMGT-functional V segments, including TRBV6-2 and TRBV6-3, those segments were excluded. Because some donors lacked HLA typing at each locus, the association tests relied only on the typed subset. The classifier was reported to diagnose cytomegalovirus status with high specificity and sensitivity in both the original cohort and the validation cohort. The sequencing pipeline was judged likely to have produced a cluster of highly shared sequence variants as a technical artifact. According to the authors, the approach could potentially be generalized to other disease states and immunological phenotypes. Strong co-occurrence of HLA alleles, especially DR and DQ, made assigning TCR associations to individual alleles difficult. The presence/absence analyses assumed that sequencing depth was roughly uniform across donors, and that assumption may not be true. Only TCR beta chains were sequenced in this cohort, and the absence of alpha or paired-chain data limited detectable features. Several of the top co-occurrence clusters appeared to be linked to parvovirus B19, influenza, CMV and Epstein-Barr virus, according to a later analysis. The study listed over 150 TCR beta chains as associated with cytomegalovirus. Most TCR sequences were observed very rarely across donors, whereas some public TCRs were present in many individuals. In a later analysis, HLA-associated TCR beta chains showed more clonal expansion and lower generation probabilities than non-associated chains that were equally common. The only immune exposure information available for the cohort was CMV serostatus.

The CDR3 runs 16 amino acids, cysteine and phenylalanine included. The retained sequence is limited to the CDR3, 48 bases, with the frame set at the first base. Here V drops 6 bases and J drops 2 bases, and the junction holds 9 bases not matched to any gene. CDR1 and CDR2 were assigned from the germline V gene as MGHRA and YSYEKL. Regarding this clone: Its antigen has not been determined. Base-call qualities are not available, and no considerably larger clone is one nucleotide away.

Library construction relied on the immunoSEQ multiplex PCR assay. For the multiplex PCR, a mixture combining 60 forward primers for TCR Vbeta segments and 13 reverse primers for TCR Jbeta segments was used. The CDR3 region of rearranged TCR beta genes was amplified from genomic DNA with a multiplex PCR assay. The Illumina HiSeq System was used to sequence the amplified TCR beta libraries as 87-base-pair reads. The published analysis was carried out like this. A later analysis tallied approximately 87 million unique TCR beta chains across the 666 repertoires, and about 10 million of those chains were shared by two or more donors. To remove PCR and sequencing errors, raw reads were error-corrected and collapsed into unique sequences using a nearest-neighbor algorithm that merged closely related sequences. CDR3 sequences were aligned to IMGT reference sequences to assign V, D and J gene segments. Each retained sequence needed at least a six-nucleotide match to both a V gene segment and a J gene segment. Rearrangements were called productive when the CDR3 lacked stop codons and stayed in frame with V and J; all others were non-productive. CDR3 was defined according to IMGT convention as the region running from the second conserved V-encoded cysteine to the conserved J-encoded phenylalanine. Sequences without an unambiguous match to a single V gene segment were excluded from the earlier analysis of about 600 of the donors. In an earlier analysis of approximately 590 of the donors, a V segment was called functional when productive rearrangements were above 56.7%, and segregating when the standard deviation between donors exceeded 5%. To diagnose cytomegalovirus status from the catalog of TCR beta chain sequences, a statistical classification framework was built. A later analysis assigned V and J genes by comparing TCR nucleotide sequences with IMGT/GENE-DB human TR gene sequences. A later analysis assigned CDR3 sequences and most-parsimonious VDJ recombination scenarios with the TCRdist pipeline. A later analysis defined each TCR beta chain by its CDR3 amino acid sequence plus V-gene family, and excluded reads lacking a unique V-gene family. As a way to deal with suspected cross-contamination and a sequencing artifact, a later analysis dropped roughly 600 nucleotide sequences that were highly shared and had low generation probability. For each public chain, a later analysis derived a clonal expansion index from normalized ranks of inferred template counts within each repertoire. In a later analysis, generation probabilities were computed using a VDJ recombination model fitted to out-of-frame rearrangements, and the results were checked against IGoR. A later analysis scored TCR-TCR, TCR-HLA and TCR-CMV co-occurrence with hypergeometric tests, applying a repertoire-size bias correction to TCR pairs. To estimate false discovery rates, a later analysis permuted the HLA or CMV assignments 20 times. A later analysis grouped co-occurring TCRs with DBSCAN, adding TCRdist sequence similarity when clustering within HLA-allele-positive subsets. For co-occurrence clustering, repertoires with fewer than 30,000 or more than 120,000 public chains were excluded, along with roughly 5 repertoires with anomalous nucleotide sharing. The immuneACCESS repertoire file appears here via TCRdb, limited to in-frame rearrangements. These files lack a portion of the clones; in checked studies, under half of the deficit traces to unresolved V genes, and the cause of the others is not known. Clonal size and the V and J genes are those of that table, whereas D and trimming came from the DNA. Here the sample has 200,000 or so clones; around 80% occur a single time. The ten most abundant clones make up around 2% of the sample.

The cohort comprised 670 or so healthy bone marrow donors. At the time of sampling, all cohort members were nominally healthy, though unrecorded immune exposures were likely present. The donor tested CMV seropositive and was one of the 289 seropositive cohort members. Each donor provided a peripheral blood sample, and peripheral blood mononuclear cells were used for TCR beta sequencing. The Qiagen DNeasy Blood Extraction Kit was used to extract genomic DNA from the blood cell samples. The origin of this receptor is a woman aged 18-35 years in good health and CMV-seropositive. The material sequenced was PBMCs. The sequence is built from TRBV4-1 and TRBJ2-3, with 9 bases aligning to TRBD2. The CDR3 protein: CASSRGERGDTDTQYF. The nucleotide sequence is TGCGCCAGCAGTAGGGGTGAGCGGGGGGACACAGATACGCAGTATTTT.